The rows below give T cell receptor beta chains drawn from one sample of a study of CD8+CD57+ T cells in acquired aplastic anemia. MiXCR was run by TCRdb on the reads, yielding one entry per CDR3 protein. This table has some 150,000 distinct CDR3 sequences, roughly 48% appearing once. The specimen sequenced was sorted CD4+, CD8+, or CD8+CD57+ T cells (not recorded which) from PBMCs. These receptors all stem from a human donor with aplastic anemia. The CDR3 runs from the conserved cysteine through the conserved F or W. Fields, in order: CDR3 protein, CDR3 DNA, J gene, D gene, V gene, clone size. A D gene is named only where the DNA matches it firmly. A clone size is listed for some rows: how often the clone was seen (once, few, many), or a class if it is expanded.

CSASPRGGEQYF,TGCAGTGCTAGTCCTCGGGGGGGCGAGCAGTACTTC,TRBJ2-7,TRBD2,TRBV20-1,many
CASSWGPRPDSPLHF,TGCGCCAGCAGCTGGGGGCCACGGCCTGACTCACCCCTCCACTTT,TRBJ1-6,.,TRBV4-1,.
CASSLARGGYEQYF,TGTGCCAGCAGTTTAGCTAGGGGTGGCTACGAGCAGTACTTC,TRBJ2-7,.,TRBV12-3/TRBV12-4,many
CASSYTGANYGYTF,TGTGCCAGCAGTTACACAGGAGCTAACTATGGCTACACCTTC,TRBJ1-2,.,TRBV6-5,.
CASRGTGGYEQYF,TGTGCCAGTAGGGGGACAGGGGGTTACGAGCAGTACTTC,TRBJ2-7,TRBD1,TRBV19,.
CASSITQGWGTEAFF,TGTGCCAGCAGTATCACTCAGGGATGGGGCACTGAAGCTTTCTTT,TRBJ1-1,.,TRBV6-5,many
CASSQDRNQPQHF,TGTGCCAGCAGCCAAGATCGGAATCAGCCCCAGCATTTT,TRBJ1-5,.,TRBV24-1,.
CATSRDLNTEAFF,TGTGCCACCAGCAGAGACTTGAACACTGAGGCTTTCTTT,TRBJ1-1,.,TRBV15,.
CSVRTGTAGYTF,TGCAGCGTGAGGACAGGGACCGCTGGCTACACCTTC,TRBJ1-2,TRBD1,TRBV29-1,many
CASSLALRTGMVTEAFF,TGCGCCAGCAGCTTGGCCCTAAGGACAGGGATGGTCACTGAAGCTTTCTTT,TRBJ1-1,TRBD1,TRBV5-1,many
CSALAGGEWNIQYF,TGCAGTGCTTTAGCGGGGGGCGAGTGGAACATTCAGTACTTC,TRBJ2-4,TRBD2,TRBV20-1,many
CASNPGQGGTEAFF,TGTGCCAGCAACCCAGGACAGGGAGGCACTGAAGCTTTCTTT,TRBJ1-1,TRBD1,TRBV2,many